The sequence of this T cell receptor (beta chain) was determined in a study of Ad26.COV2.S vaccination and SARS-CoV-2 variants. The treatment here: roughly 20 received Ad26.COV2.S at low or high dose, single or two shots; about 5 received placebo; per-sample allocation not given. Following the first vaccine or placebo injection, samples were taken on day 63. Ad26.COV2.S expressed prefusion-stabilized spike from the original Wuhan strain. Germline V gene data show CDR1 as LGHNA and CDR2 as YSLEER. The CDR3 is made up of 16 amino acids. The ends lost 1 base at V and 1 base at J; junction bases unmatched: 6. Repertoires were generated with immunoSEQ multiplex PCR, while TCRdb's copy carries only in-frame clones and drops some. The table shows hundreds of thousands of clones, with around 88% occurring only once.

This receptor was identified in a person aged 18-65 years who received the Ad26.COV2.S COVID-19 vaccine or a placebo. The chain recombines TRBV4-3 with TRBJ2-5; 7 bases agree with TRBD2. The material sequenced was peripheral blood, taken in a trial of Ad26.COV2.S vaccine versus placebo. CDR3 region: CASSQAAGTLQETQYF. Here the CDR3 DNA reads TGCGCCAGCAGCCAAGCAGCGGGAACCCTCCAAGAGACCCAGTACTTC.